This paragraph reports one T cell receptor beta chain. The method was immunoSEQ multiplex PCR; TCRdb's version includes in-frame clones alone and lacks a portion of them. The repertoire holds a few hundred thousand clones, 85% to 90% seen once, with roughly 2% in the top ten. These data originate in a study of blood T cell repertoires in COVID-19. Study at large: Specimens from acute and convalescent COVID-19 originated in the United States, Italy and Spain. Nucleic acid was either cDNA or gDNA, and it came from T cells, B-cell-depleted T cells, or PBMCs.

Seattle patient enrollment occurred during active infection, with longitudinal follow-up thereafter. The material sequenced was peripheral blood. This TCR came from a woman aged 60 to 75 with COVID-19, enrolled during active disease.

The CDR3 loop reads CASSSGVRPVAQYF. In nucleotides, the CDR3 is TGTGCCAGCAGCTCAGGCGTCCGCCCGGTGGCCCAGTACTTC. The chain joins TRBV7-3 to TRBJ2-5; D is unclear. This CDR3 comprises 14 residues. In germline, CDR1 is SGHTA, CDR2 FQGTGA. The V end lost 4 bases, the J end lost 9 bases, and 18 bases lay between the germline ends. Supplemented by reference TRBV7-3 and TRBJ2-5, the full variable domain reads GAGVSQTPSNKVTEKGKYVELRCDPISGHTALYWYRQSLGQGPEFLIYFQGTGAADDSGLPNDRFFAVRPEGSVSTLKIQRTERGDSAVYLCASSSGVRPVAQYFGPGTRLLVL.